What follows are 26 T cell receptor beta chains derived from one specimen sequenced in a study of cytomegalovirus exposure and HLA in healthy donors (TCRdb year 2017). The receptor library was made with the immunoSEQ multiplex PCR assay. The multiplex PCR relied on a mix of 60 forward primers for TCR Vbeta segments and 13 reverse primers for TCR Jbeta segments. This immuneACCESS table, as held by TCRdb, lists in-frame sequences with V and J called but not all clones. Of the missing ones, under half trace to an unresolved V gene in checked studies; the others have no known cause. Across this sample there are under 200,000 clones, with around 80% seen only once. The ten largest make up around 6% of the sample. Specimen: PBMCs. The receptors come from a man aged 45-60 years in good health and CMV-seropositive.

This chain links TRBV11-2 with TRBJ2-3; 7 bases are shared with TRBD1. V gave up 5 bases and J gave up 9 bases; unmatched junction bases: 14. This CDR3 has 15 residues. The V gene's germline CDR1 is SGHAT and CDR2 FQNNGV. The DNA for the CDR3 is TGTGCCAGCAGCCTCGGGACAGCACGTACAAGGACGCAGTATTTT. Protein: CASSLGTARTRTQYF.

The chain is built from TRBV5-5 and TRBJ2-6, with TRBD1 identical over 10 bases. The ends lost 2 bases at V and 2 bases at J; junction bases unmatched: 7. The CDR3 is 18 residues long. Germline assignment: CDR1 SGHKS and CDR2 YYEKEE (reference sequence). DNA for the CDR3: TGTGCCAGCAGCTTCCCGGGACAGGGGACACCTGGGGCCAACGTCCTGACTTTC. Translated: CASSFPGQGTPGANVLTF.

The V and J genes are TRBV7-8 and TRBJ2-5; weak D call: TRBD1 (6 bases). V lost 3 bases, J lost 4 bases, and 9 bases lay in between. Looked up from germline, CDR1 is SGHVS and CDR2 is FQNEAQ. This CDR3 is built from 13 residues. CDR3 sequence reads: CASSFRTAETQYF. In nucleotides, the CDR3 is TGTGCCAGCAGCTTCCGGACAGCAGAGACCCAGTACTTC.

The chain joins TRBV9 to TRBJ1-1, with 7 bases lining up with TRBD1. The J segment lost 3 bases and the V segment lost 5 bases, leaving 10 bases of the junction unmatched. Germline CDR1 and CDR2: SGDLS and YYNGEE. The CDR3 has 15 amino acids. In nucleotides, the CDR3 is TGTGCCAGCAGTCAAAGGAGGGGGCCGGACACTGAAGCTTTCTTT. Its protein is CASSQRRGPDTEAFF.

This clone showed up just once. The rearrangement joins TRBV10-3 to TRBJ2-3, with 8 bases fitting TRBD1. The length of the CDR3 is 14 residues. Germline CDR1 reads ENHRY; CDR2 reads SYGVKD. The V segment lost 6 bases and the J segment 0 bases; nucleotides outside the gene matches: 2. DNA of the CDR3: TGTGCCATCAGCCAGGGGGCCAGCACAGATACGCAGTATTTT. Translated: CAISQGASTDTQYF.

The rearrangement joins TRBV12-5 to TRBJ1-3; possibly TRBD1 for D (6 bases). This CDR3 has 14 amino acids. The V gene's germline CDR1 is LGHNT and CDR2 FRNRAP. The V end lost 1 base, the J end lost 2 bases, and 6 bases lay between the germline ends. The chain's CDR3 is CASGLGTAGNTIYF. CDR3 sequence (DNA): TGTGCTAGTGGTTTGGGGACAGCTGGAAACACCATATATTTT.

The chain recombines TRBV11-2 with TRBJ2-1; 8 bases map to TRBD2. The CDR3 is 14 amino acids. In germline, CDR1 is SGHAT, CDR2 FQNNGV. The junction had 4 bases not matched to a gene; V was cut back by 2 bases and J by 7 bases. The CDR3 nucleotides read TGTGCCAGCAGCTTACGGGAGGGCCGGAATGAGCAGTTCTTC. Residues: CASSLREGRNEQFF.

The V call is TRBV9, the J call TRBJ1-3, with unresolved D. Germline V gene sequence: CDR1 SGDLS, CDR2 YYNGEE. Trimming removed 3 bases at V and 0 bases at J, with 10 bases between. The CDR3 is 15 amino acids. Written as DNA, the CDR3 is TGTGCCAGCAGCGGCGCTCACCTCTCTGGAAACACCATATATTTT. Amino acids: CASSGAHLSGNTIYF.

This chain links TRBV6-1 with TRBJ2-7; no reliable D call. The CDR3 sequence is 13 residues long. Trimming shortened V by 2 bases and J by 3 bases, and 8 bases separated the two germline ends. From germline, CDR1 is MNHNS and CDR2 SASEGT. The CDR3 DNA sequence: TGTGCCAGCAGTGAATCGGTCTACTACGAGCAGTACGTC. Residues: CASSESVYYEQYV.

The chain recombines TRBV5-1 with TRBJ2-2; D gene unclear. With 0 bases removed from V and 1 base from J, the gap between germline ends came to 10 bases. The germline CDR1 and CDR2 sequences are SGHRS and YFSETQ. This CDR3 has 16 amino acids. CDR3 sequence (DNA): TGCGCCAGCAGCTTGGCCCAGCGCGTGAACACCGGGGAGCTGTTTTTT. Protein: CASSLAQRVNTGELFF. The variable domain in full, with the rest retrieved from reference TRBV5-1 and TRBJ2-2, is KAGVTQTPRYLIKTRGQQVTLSCSPISGHRSVSWYQQTPGQGLQFLFEYFSETQRNKGNFPGRFSGRQFSNSRSEMNVSTLELGDSALYLCASSLAQRVNTGELFFGEGSRLTVL.

V is TRBV27 and J is TRBJ2-7; 8 nucleotides align to TRBD1. Germline assignment: CDR1 MNHEY and CDR2 SMNVEV (reference sequence). This CDR3 is 16 amino acids long. V gave up 3 bases and J gave up 4 bases; unmatched junction bases: 11. The CDR3 coding sequence is TGTGCCAGCAGTTTCGTCCGGACAGGGCGGATTTACGAGCAGTACTTC. It is translated as CASSFVRTGRIYEQYF.

The gene calls are TRBV5-1 and TRBJ2-2; D is undetermined. Trimming pared 0 bases from V and 2 bases from J, leaving 5 bases between. CDR1 and CDR2 from the germline V gene are SGHRS and YFSETQ. The CDR3 has 14 residues. The CDR3 protein is CASSLGSNTGELFF. CDR3 nucleotide sequence: TGCGCCAGCAGCTTGGGCAGTAACACCGGGGAGCTGTTTTTT. Combining the CDR3 with reference TRBV5-1 and TRBJ2-2 gives the whole variable domain KAGVTQTPRYLIKTRGQQVTLSCSPISGHRSVSWYQQTPGQGLQFLFEYFSETQRNKGNFPGRFSGRQFSNSRSEMNVSTLELGDSALYLCASSLGSNTGELFFGEGSRLTVL.

The chain combines TRBV2 with TRBJ1-2, with 9 bases matching TRBD1. The germline gives CDR1 SNHLY, CDR2 FYNNEI. The CDR3 has 14 residues. The V gene end was trimmed by 4 bases and the J gene end by 4 bases; junction bases not matched to a gene: 4. The CDR3 loop reads CASSGDRASYGYTF. The CDR3 coding sequence is TGTGCCAGCAGTGGGGACAGGGCATCCTATGGCTACACCTTC.

The genes are TRBV7-9 and TRBJ1-2; D remains ambiguous. Germline values: CDR1 SEHNR, CDR2 FQNEAQ (reference sequence). V was shortened by 7 bases and J by 7 bases, with 13 bases between the two germline ends. The CDR3 length is 12 residues. The chain's CDR3 is CASTLGGSGYTF. The CDR3 nucleotides are TGTGCCAGCACCCTAGGCGGATCTGGCTACACCTTC.

J is TRBJ1-2 and V is TRBV2, with D possibly matching TRBD1 (5 bases). CDR3 length equals 13 residues. Trimming left V 8 bases short and J 3 bases short, with 13 bases between. Per the germline V gene, CDR1 is SNHLY and CDR2 is FYNNEI. The CDR3 nucleotides read TGTGCCAGCGTTAGGGGTGTTGACTATGGCTACACCTTC. Protein product: CASVRGVDYGYTF. The variable domain in full, completed from reference TRBV2 and TRBJ1-2, reads EPEVTQTPSHQVTQMGQEVILRCVPISNHLYFYWYRQILGQKVEFLVSFYNNEISEKSEIFDDQFSVERPDGSNFTLKIRSTKLEDSAMYFCASVRGVDYGYTFGSGTRLTVV.

The count of this clone is one. The genes are TRBV6-5 and TRBJ1-2; D possibly corresponds to TRBD1 (5 bases). The CDR3 totals 13 residues. CDR1 MNHEY and CDR2 SVGAGI come from the germline V gene. V dropped 8 bases and J dropped 2 bases, with 12 bases sitting between them. The CDR3 sequence is CASSGGWNYGYTF. CDR3 in DNA: TGTGCCAGCTCGGGGGGTTGGAACTATGGCTACACCTTC.

In its sample, this clone was seen a few times. The chain links TRBV6-1 to TRBJ1-6; D is perhaps TRBD1 (5 bases). The CDR3 sequence is 12 residues long. Trimming removed 2 bases from V and 18 bases from J, with 14 bases in between. Germline lookup yields CDR1 MNHNS and CDR2 SASEGT. CDR3: CASSERGSLNHF. The CDR3 DNA is TGTGCCAGCAGTGAAAGGGGATCCCTAAACCACTTT.

The gene calls are TRBV12-5 and TRBJ2-2, with D possibly being TRBD1 (6 bases). V was shortened by 5 bases and J by 3 bases, with 16 bases between the two germline ends. This CDR3 has 16 amino acids. Germline V CDR1 and CDR2: LGHNT, FRNRAP. CDR3 sequence (DNA): TGTGCTAGTGGTCCTTCAGGGGTAGGGGACACCGGGGAGCTGTTTTTT. Amino acid sequence: CASGPSGVGDTGELFF.

The table lists this clone with a count of one. The chain is built from TRBV4-2 and TRBJ2-5; TRBD2 agrees at 7 bases. CDR1 LGHNA and CDR2 YNFKEQ come from the germline V gene. The CDR3 length is 17 residues. V was pared by 1 base and J by 3 bases, with 11 bases of the junction left unmatched. CDR3 in amino acids: CASSQGNERDFKETQYF. CDR3 nucleotides: TGTGCCAGCAGCCAAGGGAACGAGCGGGACTTTAAAGAGACCCAGTACTTC.

The chain has TRBV5-5 and TRBJ2-7, with D perhaps TRBD1 (5 bases). Deletions cut 0 bases from V and 4 bases from J, with 8 bases between. From germline, CDR1 is SGHKS and CDR2 YYEKEE (reference sequence). The length of the CDR3 is 13 residues. The CDR3 coding sequence is TGTGCCAGCAGCTTGGGACAGAGGTACGAGCAGTACTTC. This codes for CASSLGQRYEQYF.

The gene calls are TRBV4-1 and TRBJ2-1; D may be TRBD1 (6 bases). This CDR3 comprises 11 residues. V lost 6 bases, J lost 7 bases, and 7 bases lay in between. Germline V gene sequence: CDR1 MGHRA, CDR2 YSYEKL. CDR3 in amino acids: CASRQGNEQFF. CDR3 in DNA: TGCGCCAGCAGACAGGGAAATGAGCAGTTCTTC.

This chain connects TRBV21-1 to TRBJ2-3; TRBD2 reflects the table's D call only, with no check against the DNA. TRBV21-1 is marked as a pseudogene. This CDR3 spans 11 amino acids. Here the CDR3 reads CASTGTDTQYF. Here the CDR3 DNA reads TGTGCCAGCACGGGCACAGATACGCAGTATTTT.

The chain joins TRBV19 to TRBJ2-1, with TRBD1 as a possible D gene (6 bases). CDR1 LNHDA and CDR2 SQIVND come from the germline V gene (reference sequence). Trimming stripped 5 bases from V and 8 bases from J, with 13 bases between. CDR3 length: 13 residues. The CDR3: CASSSLGAYEQFF. CDR3 DNA sequence: TGTGCCAGTAGTTCGCTGGGGGCGTATGAGCAGTTCTTC. Variable domain in full (rest from reference TRBV19 and TRBJ2-1): DGGITQSPKYLFRKEGQNVTLSCEQNLNHDAMYWYRQDPGQGLRLIYYSQIVNDFQKGDIAEGYSVSREKKESFPLTVTSAQKNPTAFYLCASSSLGAYEQFFGPGTRLTVL.

The chain links TRBV5-1 to TRBJ2-1; D may be TRBD2 (5 bases). CDR1 SGHRS and CDR2 YFSETQ come from the germline V gene. Deletions cut 1 base from V and 5 bases from J, with 7 bases between. The CDR3 is 13 amino acids. The CDR3 DNA reads TGCGCCAGCAGCTTGAGAGCGGACAATGAGCAGTTCTTC. As protein: CASSLRADNEQFF.

The chain recombines TRBV15 with TRBJ2-1; no clear D. Germline values: CDR1 LNHNV, CDR2 YYDKDF (reference sequence). V dropped 7 bases and J dropped 9 bases, with 10 bases sitting between them. This CDR3 spans 11 amino acids. The CDR3 here is CATTKTGEQFF. The CDR3 DNA sequence: TGTGCCACCACGAAGACGGGTGAGCAGTTCTTC.

The rearrangement uses TRBV6-1 and TRBJ1-2; 7 positions agree with TRBD1. Unmatched junction bases numbered 8, after V lost 8 bases and J lost 5 bases. CDR1 and CDR2 from the germline V gene are MNHNS and SASEGT. This CDR3 contains 13 residues. The CDR3 DNA reads TGTGCCAGCTCGGGAGACAGGGCATATGGCTACACCTTC. Its translation: CASSGDRAYGYTF.